The present TCR beta chain was sequenced within a study of CD8 T cells in Susac syndrome. V gave up 3 bases and J gave up 3 bases, with 14 bases separating them. There are 15 residues in the CDR3. Reverse transcription of 0.5 to 1 ug RNA was performed with random hexamers. TCRdb analysed the immunoSEQ multiplex PCR reads with MiXCR anew, one entry per CDR3 protein. The sample includes about 190,000 distinct CDR3 sequences, approximately 95% of them seen just once. This receptor was taken from a human donor with Susac syndrome. The rearrangement joins TRBV12-3 or TRBV12-4 to TRBJ1-1, with D perhaps TRBD1 (6 bases). The specimen sequenced was CD8+ T cells from PBMCs. The CDR3 DNA reads TGTGCCAGCAGTTTTGCGGCAGGGGTGGACACTGAAGCTTTCTTT. Amino acid sequence: CASSFAAGVDTEAFF.